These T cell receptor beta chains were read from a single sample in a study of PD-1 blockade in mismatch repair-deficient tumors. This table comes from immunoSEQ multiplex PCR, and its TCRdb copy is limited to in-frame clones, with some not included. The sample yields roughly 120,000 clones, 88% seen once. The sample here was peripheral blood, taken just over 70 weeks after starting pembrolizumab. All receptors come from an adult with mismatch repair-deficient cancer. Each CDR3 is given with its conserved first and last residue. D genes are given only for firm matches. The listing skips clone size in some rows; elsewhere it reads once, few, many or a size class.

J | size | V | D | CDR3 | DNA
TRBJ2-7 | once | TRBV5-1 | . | CASSIGQSYEQYF | TGCGCCAGCAGCATTGGACAGTCCTACGAGCAGTACTTC
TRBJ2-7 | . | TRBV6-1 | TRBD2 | CASNTGPGAGDEQYF | TGTGCCAGCAATACGGGGCCCGGTGCGGGGGACGAGCAGTACTTC
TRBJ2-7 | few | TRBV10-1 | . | CASSEPGYEQYF | TGCGCCAGCAGTGAGCCGGGGTACGAGCAGTACTTC
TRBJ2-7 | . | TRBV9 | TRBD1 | CASSPGTGPYEQYF | TGTGCCAGCAGCCCAGGGACAGGTCCCTACGAGCAGTACTTC
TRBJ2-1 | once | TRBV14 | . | CASRNRDHNEQFF | TGTGCCAGCAGAAACAGGGACCACAATGAGCAGTTCTTC
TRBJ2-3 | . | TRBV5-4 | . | CASSLVEADTQYF | TGTGCCAGCAGCTTGGTGGAGGCAGATACGCAGTATTTT
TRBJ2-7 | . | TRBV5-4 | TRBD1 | CASSDSPGQYYEQYF | TGTGCCAGCAGCGATAGCCCGGGACAGTACTACGAGCAGTACTTC
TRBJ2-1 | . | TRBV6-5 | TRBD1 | CASRIGTGGSEQFF | TGTGCCAGCAGAATCGGGACAGGGGGCTCTGAGCAGTTCTTC
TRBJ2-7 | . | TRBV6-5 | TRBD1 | CASSQGQGSSYEQYF | TGTGCCAGCAGTCAAGGACAGGGATCCTCCTACGAGCAGTACTTC
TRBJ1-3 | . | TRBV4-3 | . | CASSHQGLFGNTIYF | TGCGCCAGCAGCCACCAAGGGCTCTTTGGAAACACCATATATTTT
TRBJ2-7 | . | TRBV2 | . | CASSEGSFPSYEQYF | TGTGCCAGCAGTGAAGGGAGCTTTCCCTCCTACGAGCAGTACTTC
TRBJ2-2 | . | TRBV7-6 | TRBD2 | CASSLALSGVGELFF | TGTGCCAGCAGCTTAGCGCTTAGCGGGGTCGGGGAGCTGTTTTTT
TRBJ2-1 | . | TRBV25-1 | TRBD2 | CASSDLSGSGNEQFF | TGTGCCAGCAGTGACCTGAGCGGGAGCGGAAATGAGCAGTTCTTC
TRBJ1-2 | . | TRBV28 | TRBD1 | CASGRGTGQIGGYTF | TGTGCCAGCGGCCGCGGGACAGGACAGATCGGGGGCTACACCTTC
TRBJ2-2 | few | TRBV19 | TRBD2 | CASSTTSAGELFF | TGTGCCAGTAGTACAACTAGCGCCGGGGAGCTGTTTTTT
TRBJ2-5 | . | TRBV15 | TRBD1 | CATSRDLRQGRETQYF | TGTGCCACCAGCAGAGATCTGCGACAGGGACGAGAGACCCAGTACTTC
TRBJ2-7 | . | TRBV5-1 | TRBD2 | CASSLVPSGSHEQYF | TGCGCCAGCAGCTTGGTACCTAGCGGGAGCCACGAGCAGTACTTC
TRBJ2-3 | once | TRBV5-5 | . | CASSFVRGSTDTQYF | TGTGCCAGCAGCTTCGTTCGCGGTTCCACAGATACGCAGTATTTT
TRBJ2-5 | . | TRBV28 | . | CASSDGRETQYF | TGTGCCAGCAGTGATGGGAGAGAGACCCAGTACTTC
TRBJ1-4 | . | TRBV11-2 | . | CASSSSGRNEKLFF | TGTGCCAGCAGCTCATCAGGCCGTAATGAAAAACTGTTTTTT
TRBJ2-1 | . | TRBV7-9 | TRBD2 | CASSLSGLAGYNEQFF | TGTGCCAGCAGCTTAAGCGGACTAGCGGGATACAATGAGCAGTTCTTC
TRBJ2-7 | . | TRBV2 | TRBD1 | CASEPGQGAYEQYF | TGTGCCAGCGAACCGGGACAGGGAGCCTACGAGCAGTACTTC
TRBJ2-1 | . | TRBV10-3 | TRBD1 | CAISGTGRYNEQFF | TGTGCCATCAGCGGGACAGGGCGATACAATGAGCAGTTCTTC